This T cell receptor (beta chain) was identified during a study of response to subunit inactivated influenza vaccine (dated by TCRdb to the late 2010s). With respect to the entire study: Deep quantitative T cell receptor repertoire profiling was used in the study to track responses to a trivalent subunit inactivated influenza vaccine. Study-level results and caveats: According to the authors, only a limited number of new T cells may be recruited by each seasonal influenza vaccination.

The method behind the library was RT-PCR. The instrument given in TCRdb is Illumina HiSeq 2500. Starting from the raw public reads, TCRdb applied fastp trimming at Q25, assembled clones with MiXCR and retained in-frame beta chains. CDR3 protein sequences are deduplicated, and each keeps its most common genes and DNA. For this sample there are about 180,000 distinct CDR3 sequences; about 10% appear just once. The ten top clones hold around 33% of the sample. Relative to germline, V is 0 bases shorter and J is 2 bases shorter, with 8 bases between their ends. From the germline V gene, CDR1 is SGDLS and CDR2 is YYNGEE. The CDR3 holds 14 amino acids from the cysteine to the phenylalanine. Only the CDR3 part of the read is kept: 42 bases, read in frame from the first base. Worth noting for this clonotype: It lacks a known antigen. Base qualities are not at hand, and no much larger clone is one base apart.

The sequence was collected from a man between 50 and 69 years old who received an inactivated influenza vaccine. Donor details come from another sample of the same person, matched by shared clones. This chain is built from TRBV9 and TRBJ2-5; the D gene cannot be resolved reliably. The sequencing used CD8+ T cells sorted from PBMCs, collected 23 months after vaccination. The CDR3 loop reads CASSVATLQETQYF. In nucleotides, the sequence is TGTGCCAGCAGCGTAGCTACTTTACAAGAGACCCAGTACTTC.